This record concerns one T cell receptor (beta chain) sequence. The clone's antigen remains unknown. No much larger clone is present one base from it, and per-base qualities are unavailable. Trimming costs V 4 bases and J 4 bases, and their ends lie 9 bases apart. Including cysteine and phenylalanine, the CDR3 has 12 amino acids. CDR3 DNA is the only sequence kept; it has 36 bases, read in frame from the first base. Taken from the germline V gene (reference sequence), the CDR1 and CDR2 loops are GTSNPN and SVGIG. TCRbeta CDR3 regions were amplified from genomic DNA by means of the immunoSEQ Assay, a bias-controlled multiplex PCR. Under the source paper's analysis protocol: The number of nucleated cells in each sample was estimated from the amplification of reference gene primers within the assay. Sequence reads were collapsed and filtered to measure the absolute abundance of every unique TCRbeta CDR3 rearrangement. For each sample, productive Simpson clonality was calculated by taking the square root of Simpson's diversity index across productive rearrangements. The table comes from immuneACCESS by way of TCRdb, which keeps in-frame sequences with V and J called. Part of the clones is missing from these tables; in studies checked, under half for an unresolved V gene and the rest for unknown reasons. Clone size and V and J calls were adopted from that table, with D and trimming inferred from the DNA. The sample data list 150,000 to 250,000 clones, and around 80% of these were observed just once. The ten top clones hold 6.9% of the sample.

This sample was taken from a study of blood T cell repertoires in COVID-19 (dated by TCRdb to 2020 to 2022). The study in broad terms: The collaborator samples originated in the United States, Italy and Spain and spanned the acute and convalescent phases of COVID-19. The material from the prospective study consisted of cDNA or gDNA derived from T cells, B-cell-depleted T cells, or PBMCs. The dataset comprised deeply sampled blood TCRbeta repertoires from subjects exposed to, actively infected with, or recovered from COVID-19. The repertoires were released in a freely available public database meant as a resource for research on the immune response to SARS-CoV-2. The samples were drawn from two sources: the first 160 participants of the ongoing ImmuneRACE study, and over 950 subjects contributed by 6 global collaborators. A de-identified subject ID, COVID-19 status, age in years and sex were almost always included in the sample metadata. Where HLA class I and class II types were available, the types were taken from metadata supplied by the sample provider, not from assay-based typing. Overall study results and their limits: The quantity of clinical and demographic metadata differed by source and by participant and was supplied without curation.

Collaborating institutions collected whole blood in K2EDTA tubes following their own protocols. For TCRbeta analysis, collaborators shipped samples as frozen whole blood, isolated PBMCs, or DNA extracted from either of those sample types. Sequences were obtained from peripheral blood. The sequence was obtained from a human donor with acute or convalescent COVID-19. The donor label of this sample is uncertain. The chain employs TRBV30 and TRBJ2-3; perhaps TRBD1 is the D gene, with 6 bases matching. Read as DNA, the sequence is TGTGCCTGGAAACAGGGTCCAGATACGCAGTATTTT. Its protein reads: CAWKQGPDTQYF.